The clone carrying this TCR beta chain has at least ten counts. Amplified regions were TCR beta CDR3 sequences from RNA transcripts. First-round RT-PCR with HTBI primers amplified the TCR CDR3 region. TCRdb analysed the multiplex PCR reads with MiXCR anew, one entry per CDR3 protein. The data hold roughly 100,000 distinct CDR3 sequences, with roughly 47% observed a single time. Looked up from germline, CDR1 is SGHTA and CDR2 is FQGNSA. Unmatched junction bases numbered 9, after V lost 5 bases and J lost 8 bases. There are 14 residues in the CDR3. These data come from a study of T cells in Graves' hyperthyroidism and ophthalmopathy. Among the patients, aged 18 to 65, hyperthyroidism was newly diagnosed and had lasted under 2 months. Each diagnosis was grounded in clinical symptoms, serum thyroxine and TRAb, thyroid ultrasound, and orbital computed tomography. Out of 8.5 to 10 ml of fresh peripheral blood came the PBMCs.

The chain joins TRBV7-2 to TRBJ1-5; 7 positions match TRBD1. The specimen was blood. The receptor comes from a man aged 40-55 years with Graves' hyperthyroidism. CDR3 in DNA: TGTGCCAGCAGCCAGGGGACAGCCGGAGAGCCCCAGCATTTT. Translating it yields CASSQGTAGEPQHF.